This T cell receptor beta chain emerged from a study of OX40 agonist ivuxolimab in advanced cancers. The wider study: In this cohort, patients received ivuxolimab, an agonistic anti-OX40 (CD134) antibody. People who had prior anti-PD-1, anti-PD-L1 or anti-CTLA-4 therapy could take part, and around 43% had some. Two cutaneous melanoma patients and one hepatocellular carcinoma patient, three in all, had partial responses.

Blood draws occurred at baseline, cycle 4 day 1, and cycle 7 day 1. TCRdb's copy holds only in-frame clones and misses some; the assay was immunoSEQ multiplex PCR. This table has around 100,000 clones, 90% appearing once. CDR3 length equals 15 residues. V lost 9 bases, J lost 4 bases, and 12 bases stayed unmatched. CDR1 LNHDA and CDR2 SQIVND come from the germline V gene (reference sequence). The TCR originated in an adult with an advanced solid tumor such as melanoma, head and neck, liver or kidney cancer. The rearrangement links TRBV19 to TRBJ1-3, with 7 bases aligning to TRBD1. The starting material was CD4+ or CD8+ T cells sorted from blood, obtained in a trial of the OX40 agonist ivuxolimab. CDR3 in DNA: TGTGCCAGCCGCCAAGACAGGGCGCCGGGAAACACCATATATTTT. It codes for CASRQDRAPGNTIYF.